This entry describes one T cell receptor (beta chain). Sequenced by immunoSEQ multiplex PCR; TCRdb stores in-frame clones only, minus some. In the table there are 150,000 or so clones, more than 85% of which are singletons. This sample was included in a study of control samples from healthy donors and cancer patients. The clonotype was recovered from a man aged 18 to 29 in good health. Sequences were obtained from blood.

CDR3 sequence (DNA): TGTGCCAGCAGCTTAGGGGGAAACACCATATATTTT. Its protein product is CASSLGGNTIYF. This sequence joins TRBV7-8 and TRBJ1-3, with D unresolved. The CDR3 totals 12 residues. V was clipped by 1 base and J by 4 bases, with 2 bases between them. Germline V gives CDR1 SGHVS, CDR2 FQNEAQ.